What follows is one TCR beta chain and its context. Methods used by the authors: The authors estimated nucleated cell counts from reference gene primer amplification. Here immunoSEQ multiplex PCR was the method, and the copy in TCRdb shows in-frame clones only, minus some. Clone size and the V and J calls come from that table; the DNA yielded D and trimming. Of 330,000 or so clones in the sample, roughly 87% are singletons; the top ten hold 2.5% to 3%. The data are from a study of blood T cell repertoires in COVID-19. CDR1 SEHNR and CDR2 FQNEAQ come from the germline V gene (reference sequence). The CDR3 totals 15 residues. V lost 6 bases and J 6 bases, leaving 17 bases between the germline ends. Those enrolled, adults aged 18 to 89 years, came from fewer than 25 US areas.

The sample consisted of PBMCs or T cells enriched from blood (not recorded which). The receptor comes from a woman aged 25 to 39 who had recovered from COVID-19. The V and J genes are TRBV7-9 and TRBJ2-2, with D tentatively TRBD1 (5 bases). CDR3 protein: CASRDTVGLAGELFF. DNA of the CDR3: TGTGCCAGCAGGGACACGGTTGGGCTCGCCGGGGAGCTGTTTTTT.